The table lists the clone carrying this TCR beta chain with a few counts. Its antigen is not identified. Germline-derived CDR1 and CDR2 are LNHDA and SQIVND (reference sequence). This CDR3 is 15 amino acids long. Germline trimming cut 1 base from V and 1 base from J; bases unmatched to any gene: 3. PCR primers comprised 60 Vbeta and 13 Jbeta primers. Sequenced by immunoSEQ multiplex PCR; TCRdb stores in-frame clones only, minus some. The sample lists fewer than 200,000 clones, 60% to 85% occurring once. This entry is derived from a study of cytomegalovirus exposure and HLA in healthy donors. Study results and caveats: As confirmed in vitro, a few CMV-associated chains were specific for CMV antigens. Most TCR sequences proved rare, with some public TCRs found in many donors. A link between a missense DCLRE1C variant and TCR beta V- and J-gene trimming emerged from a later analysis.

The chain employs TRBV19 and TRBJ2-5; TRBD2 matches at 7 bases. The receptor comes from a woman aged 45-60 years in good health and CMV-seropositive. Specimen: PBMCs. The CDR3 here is CASSIAGGVQETQYF. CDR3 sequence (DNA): TGTGCCAGTAGTATAGCGGGGGGAGTCCAAGAGACCCAGTACTTC.